Listed below are T cell receptor beta chains from one sample, sequenced in a study of T cells after yellow fever vaccination. In TCRdb, the 5' RACE reads were re-called with MiXCR into one record per CDR3 protein. The data hold more than 95,000 distinct CDR3 sequences, with about 7.8% observed a single time. Specimen: CD4+ T cells sorted from PBMCs, collected around 45 days after the first yellow fever vaccination. All receptors come from a man younger than 30 who received the YFV17D yellow fever vaccine. Both conserved end residues are part of each CDR3.

J	V	CDR3
TRBJ2-5	TRBV12-3/TRBV12-4	CASSRRLAGGLETQYF
TRBJ1-2	TRBV12-3/TRBV12-4	CASSPGGYGYTF
TRBJ2-2	TRBV27	CASSLFLDTGELFF
TRBJ2-7	TRBV30	CAWSPVGYEQYF
TRBJ1-1	TRBV19	CASSRAENTEAFF
TRBJ1-2	TRBV12-3/TRBV12-4	CASSPLLQGASGYTF
TRBJ1-5	TRBV20-1	CSASLGGRQPQHF
TRBJ2-7	TRBV4-2	CASSQVLQPGGYREQYF
TRBJ1-3	TRBV9	CASSAPGTVGNTIYF
TRBJ1-1	TRBV29-1	CSGRGLIRDTEAFF
TRBJ2-2	TRBV4-3	CASSQEVAGGTNTGELFF
TRBJ2-5	TRBV28	CASSEASPKRETQYF
TRBJ2-3	TRBV7-7	CASSLAGAADTQYF
TRBJ2-6	TRBV9	CASSPHGEGSGANVLTF
TRBJ2-7	TRBV12-3/TRBV12-4	CASSLAGLSYEQYF
TRBJ1-1	TRBV6-5	CASSHRGSMNTEAFF
TRBJ1-1	TRBV20-1	CSARAGNTEAFF
TRBJ2-3	TRBV9	CASSVKGRQADTQYF
TRBJ2-5	TRBV3-1	CASSQVETQYF
TRBJ1-5	TRBV6-1	CASRTGGNYQPQHF
TRBJ2-1	TRBV5-4	CASSQTHEQFF
TRBJ2-2	TRBV24-1	CATSDPRRGTHGELFF
TRBJ2-1	TRBV5-1	CASSRGVTGTNEQFF
TRBJ1-6	TRBV12-3/TRBV12-4	CASSSRDSFSPLHF
TRBJ1-1	TRBV7-2	CASSSDRLNTEAFF
TRBJ2-1	TRBV5-4	CASSLDSGGYNEQFF
TRBJ2-7	TRBV5-4	CASTPQGGGRNEQYF
TRBJ2-5	TRBV7-2	CASSPRQGWEETQYF
TRBJ2-7	TRBV7-2	CASREGAVTYEQYF
TRBJ2-3	TRBV20-1	CSARLGTSTDTQYF
TRBJ2-5	TRBV12-3/TRBV12-4	CASRPGDYGTQYF
TRBJ1-1	TRBV7-3	CASSPRQNTEAFF
TRBJ1-3	TRBV4-3	CASSQDGGSGNTIYF
TRBJ1-2	TRBV6-5	CASSYSEANYGYTF
TRBJ1-4	TRBV5-1	CASSLEATNEKLFF
TRBJ1-2	TRBV5-4	CASSSIGDYGYTF
TRBJ1-4	TRBV20-1	CSARIGQGGEKLFF
TRBJ1-6	TRBV27	CASSFPNSPLHF
TRBJ1-1	TRBV12-3/TRBV12-4	CASSARQGNTEAFF
TRBJ2-6	TRBV12-3/TRBV12-4	CASSFGGTGANVLTF
TRBJ2-3	TRBV12-3/TRBV12-4	CASSQQGSIRDTQYF
TRBJ2-7	TRBV20-1	CSARDQRSSYEQYF
TRBJ2-3	TRBV18	CASSPARGATDTQYF
TRBJ2-1	TRBV28	CASSRAGTTRNEQFF